Shown below are 10 T cell receptor beta chains from a single sample sequenced in a study of T cell clonality in common variable immunodeficiency. Study-level points and caveats: Common variable immunodeficiency TCR beta sequences reportedly had fewer deletions and N-nucleotide insertions.

The assay was immunoSEQ multiplex PCR, and TCRdb's table has in-frame clones only and misses some. The sample includes under 25,000 clones, none of them occurring once. For these TCRs, the target antigens are not known. The sequenced sample was peripheral blood mononuclear cells. Receptors originate from a human donor with common variable immunodeficiency.

Details on this clone: The read ends 3 residues shy of where the CDR3 ends; the end is completed using the germline J gene. V is TRBV6-2 or TRBV6-3 and J is TRBJ2-5, with D possibly TRBD2 on 6 matching bases. Germline V gene lookup returns CDR1 MNHEY and CDR2 SVGEGT. Trimming shortened V by 6 bases and J by 4 bases, and 21 bases separated the two germline ends. The CDR3 extends over 16 amino acids. The CDR3 spells CASSYTRDSLRETQYF. Incomplete CDR3 DNA: TGTGCCAGCAGCTACACTCGGGACTCTCTGCGAGAGACC.

This clone occurred many times. The read terminates 3 residues ahead of where the CDR3 ends, so the germline J gene completes it. The chain has TRBV18 and TRBJ2-5; TRBD1 is a possible D gene (6 bases). V lost 3 bases and J lost 1, with 9 bases in between. CDR3 size: 14 residues. Germline loops: CDR1 KGHSH, CDR2 LQKENI. The CDR3 DNA, read in part, is TGTGCCAGCTCACCCAGGGGTGGCCAAGAGACC. As protein: CASSPRGGQET. The CDR3 in its entirety is CASSPRGGQETQYF.

This clone was seen many times. The DNA ends 3 residues before the CDR3 does, and the rest of the CDR3 is filled in from the germline J gene. This rearrangement joins TRBV18 to TRBJ1-1, with 10 bases aligning to TRBD1. Germline V gene lookup returns CDR1 KGHSH and CDR2 LQKENI. This CDR3 region has 14 residues. The CDR3 protein is CASSLGTGVAEAFF. Incomplete CDR3 DNA: TGTGCCAGCTCTCTGGGGACAGGGGTGGCCGAA. The whole variable domain, remainder taken from reference TRBV18 and TRBJ1-1, is NAGVMQNPRHLVRRRGQEARLRCSPMKGHSHVYWYRQLPEEGLKFMVYLQKENIIDESGMPKERFSAEFPKEGPSILRIQQVVRGDSAAYFCASSLGTGVAEAFFGQGTRLTVV.

This clone was seen at least ten times. The read ends 3 residues before the CDR3 terminus; that terminus is restored from the germline J gene. This rearrangement joins TRBV7-2 to TRBJ2-7, with TRBD1 matching 7 bases. Germline lookup yields CDR1 SGHTA and CDR2 FQGNSA. The trim removed 5 bases at V and 0 bases at J, leaving 7 bases unmatched. The CDR3 is 15 residues long. The CDR3 DNA, read in part, is TGTGCCAGCAGCCCTAGGACAGGTACCTCCTACGAG. It specifies CASSPRTGTSYE. In full, the CDR3 is CASSPRTGTSYEQYF.

This clone was observed at least ten times. The read ends 3 residues before the CDR3 terminus; that terminus is restored from the germline J gene. V is TRBV30 and J is TRBJ1-6; D perhaps matches TRBD1 (5 bases). The CDR3 has 14 residues. Looked up from germline, CDR1 is GTSNPN and CDR2 is SVGIG (reference sequence). V lost 5 bases and J lost 7, with 15 bases in between. CDR3 protein: CAWRLGPGNSPLHF. The CDR3 DNA, read in part, is TGTGCCTGGCGATTGGGGCCTGGGAATTCACCC.

This clone was seen only a few times. The read is 3 residues too short to cover the CDR3 end, so that end is filled in from the germline J gene. The chain joins TRBV5-1 to TRBJ2-7; 8 bases fit TRBD1. Looked up from germline, CDR1 is SGHRS and CDR2 is YFSETQ. CDR3 length equals 13 residues. The J segment lost 5 bases and the V segment lost 0 bases, leaving 1 base of the junction unmatched. CDR3 residues: CASSLGQGNEQYF. The DNA read from the CDR3 is TGCGCCAGCAGCTTGGGACAGGGGAACGAG.

This clone was seen at least ten times. The read gets to within 3 residues of the CDR3 end, and the germline J gene fills in the rest. J is TRBJ2-3 and V is TRBV29-1; unclear D gene. V gave up 7 bases and J gave up 0 bases, with 8 bases separating them. Germline V lookup: CDR1 SQVTM, CDR2 ANQGSEA. The CDR3 contains 12 residues. CDR3 sequence: CSAKASTDTQYF. CDR3 DNA, as far as it was read: TGCAGCGCCAAAGCTAGCACAGATACG.

This clone was counted many times. CDR3 sequence reads: CSARDQLRTAYNEQFF. CDR3 bases read: TGCAGTGCTAGAGATCAGCTGAGGACAGCTTACAATGAG. The chain is built from TRBV20-1 and TRBJ2-1; weak D call: TRBD1 (6 bases). The read comes to an end 3 residues before the CDR3 does, leaving the germline J gene to fill in the end. CDR1 and CDR2 from the germline V gene are DFQATT and SNEGSKA (reference sequence). The CDR3 loop spans 16 amino acids. The V and J ends lost 0 bases and 4 bases respectively, with 16 bases between them.

The CDR3 DNA, read in part, is TGTGCCAGCAGCTTGGAGGACAGGGCTTACCATGGC. Translating it yields CASSLEDRAYHG. The entire CDR3 protein is CASSLEDRAYHGYTF. The chain carries TRBV5-5 and TRBJ1-2; 8 bases map to TRBD1. The sequence runs out 3 residues before the end of the CDR3; the remainder is reconstructed from the germline J gene. Germline CDR1 and CDR2: SGHKS and YYEKEE (reference sequence). The trim removed 0 bases at V and 6 bases at J, leaving 7 bases unmatched. The CDR3 contains 15 residues.

This clone was seen more than once but under ten times. Read sequence stops 3 residues before the CDR3 end, and the germline J gene provides the missing end. The chain combines TRBV2 with TRBJ1-1; possibly TRBD1 for D (6 bases). Germline values: CDR1 SNHLY, CDR2 FYNNEI. V gave up 3 bases and J gave up 1 base, with 12 bases separating them. This CDR3 spans 15 amino acids. The sequenced CDR3 bases are TGTGCCAGCAGTGACTCGGGACACGGGAACACTGAA. Amino acid sequence: CASSDSGHGNTE. The full CDR3 reads CASSDSGHGNTEAFF.